Below, 13 T cell receptor beta chains from the same sample are listed, as sequenced in a study of T cell responses to AZD1222 COVID-19 vaccine. Measured with immunoSEQ multiplex PCR; TCRdb has only the in-frame clones, and not every one. The table records over 130,000 clones, 94% of them present only once. This specimen was peripheral blood, taken on day 0 of AZD1222 vaccination. The receptors stem from an adult in good health.

This sequence joins TRBV4-1 and TRBJ1-2; 8 nucleotides match TRBD1. Germline V gene sequence: CDR1 MGHRA, CDR2 YSYEKL. Trimming cost V 0 bases and J 8 bases; bases outside gene matches: 11. The CDR3 totals 16 residues. This CDR3 is CASSQDGSLHRGGYTF. In DNA, the CDR3 is TGCGCCAGCAGCCAAGACGGATCGCTACACAGGGGGGGCTACACCTTC.

The chain recombines TRBV7-3 with TRBJ2-1; D call uncertain. The CDR3 has 13 residues. From germline, CDR1 is SGHTA and CDR2 FQGTGA. Trimming cost V 1 base and J 7 bases, with 8 bases left between them. The CDR3 reads CASSLMPWNEQFF. The CDR3 coding sequence is TGTGCCAGCAGCTTAATGCCGTGGAATGAGCAGTTCTTC.

The genes are TRBV12-5 and TRBJ1-1, with no clear D. Trimming removed 5 bases at V and 5 bases at J, with 12 bases between. This CDR3 is 13 amino acids long. Germline V gene sequence: CDR1 LGHNT, CDR2 FRNRAP. The CDR3 sequence: CASGLDWATEAFF. CDR3 in DNA: TGTGCTAGTGGTCTTGACTGGGCGACTGAAGCTTTCTTT. The variable domain in full, with the rest retrieved from reference TRBV12-5 and TRBJ1-1, is DARVTQTPRHKVTEMGQEVTMRCQPILGHNTVFWYRQTMMQGLELLAYFRNRAPLDDSGMPKDRFSAEMPDATLATLKIQPSEPRDSAVYFCASGLDWATEAFFGQGTRLTVV.

The chain combines TRBV29-1 with TRBJ1-1; 7 bases are a match to TRBD1. Germline loops: CDR1 SQVTM, CDR2 ANQGSEA. The CDR3 spans 15 residues. V was pared by 7 bases and J by 0 bases, with 11 bases of the junction left unmatched. The CDR3 reads CSAAYLTGVNTEAFF. The CDR3 coding sequence is TGCAGCGCAGCGTACCTTACAGGGGTGAACACTGAAGCTTTCTTT.

The gene calls are TRBV10-3 and TRBJ2-2; D call uncertain. This CDR3 is 11 amino acids long. Germline CDR1 reads ENHRY; CDR2 reads SYGVKD. Trimming cost V 10 bases and J 6 bases, with 9 bases left between them. The CDR3 sequence is CATRFAGELFF. CDR3 in DNA: TGTGCCACCCGGTTCGCCGGGGAGCTGTTTTTT.

This clone was seen a handful of times. J is TRBJ2-5 and V is TRBV18; no firm D call. The V gene lost 5 bases and the J gene lost 5 bases, with 12 bases spanning the gap. Germline V gives CDR1 KGHSH, CDR2 LQKENI. The CDR3 has 13 amino acids. CDR3 in DNA: TGTGCCAGCTCAGGAACCAGACATGAGACCCAGTACTTC. Protein product: CASSGTRHETQYF.

This clone was detected a few times. This rearrangement joins TRBV4-1 to TRBJ2-7; no definite D call. Germline CDR1 is MGHRA and CDR2 is YSYEKL. With 0 bases removed from V and 3 bases from J, the gap between germline ends came to 24 bases. This CDR3 comprises 19 residues. CDR3 nucleotides: TGCGCCAGCAGCCAAGATTCGCGTCCAGGTTCTTTGGGTTACTACGAGCAGTACGTC. Encoded protein: CASSQDSRPGSLGYYEQYV.

J is TRBJ2-1 and V is TRBV14; either TRBD1 or TRBD2 may fit D (7 bases each). With 1 base removed from V and 4 bases from J, the gap between germline ends came to 17 bases. The length of the CDR3 is 17 residues. The germline gives CDR1 SGHDN, CDR2 FVKESK. CDR3 loop: CASSQGKGRGRYNEQFF. In DNA form, the CDR3 reads TGTGCCAGCAGCCAAGGGAAGGGGAGGGGGCGTTACAATGAGCAGTTCTTC.

J is TRBJ2-7 and V is TRBV21-1; TRBD1, as called in the table, went unchecked against the DNA. TRBV21-1 is an annotated pseudogene. This CDR3 spans 18 amino acids. The CDR3 region has the DNA TGTGCCAGCAGCAAACTGATTCGTATAGGGACAGGGTCCTACGAGCAGTACGTC. Encoded protein: CASSKLIRIGTGSYEQYV.

The CDR3 DNA sequence: TGTGCCAGCAGTCCAGGGATTCTTCCATACGAGCAGTACGTC. This gives the protein CASSPGILPYEQYV. The V call is TRBV27, the J call TRBJ2-7, with a tentative D call TRBD1 (5 bases). The V end was cut by 5 bases, the J end by 4 bases, with 15 bases between. The CDR3 runs 14 residues. Germline CDR1 is MNHEY and CDR2 is SMNVEV (reference sequence).

Worth noting for this clone: This sample includes further DNA sequences coding for the same CDR3. V is TRBV2 and J is TRBJ1-4; D uncertain. The germline V gene has CDR1 SNHLY and CDR2 FYNNEI. The V gene lost 4 bases and the J gene lost 3 bases, with 6 bases spanning the gap. The length of the CDR3 is 13 residues. The CDR3 DNA reads TGTGCCAGCAGTGGGGTACCTAATGAAAAACTGTTTTTT. This gives the protein CASSGVPNEKLFF.

This rearrangement joins TRBV3-1 (or the pseudogene TRBV3-2) to TRBJ2-3; D unresolved. This CDR3 has 13 residues. Per the germline V gene, CDR1 is LGHDT and CDR2 is YNNKEL (reference sequence). Deletions cut 3 bases from V and 5 bases from J, with 9 bases between. CDR3 nucleotides: TGTGCCAGCAGCCAGCGCGAAGTAGATACGCAGTATTTT. Protein sequence: CASSQREVDTQYF.

J is TRBJ1-2 and V is TRBV2; 8 bases are a match to TRBD1. Germline values: CDR1 SNHLY, CDR2 FYNNEI. CDR3 length: 14 residues. With V trimmed by 5 bases and J by 7 bases, 9 bases remained unmatched. CDR3 sequence: CASSPDRGIGGYTF. Here the CDR3 DNA reads TGTGCCAGCAGTCCTGACAGGGGAATTGGTGGCTACACCTTC.